This T cell receptor beta chain was profiled in a study of cytomegalovirus exposure and HLA in healthy donors (dated by TCRdb to between 2016 and 2019). With respect to the entire study: An earlier analysis of some 600 of the donors reported about 260 Gb of sequence data and 90 million to 120 million unique TCR beta sequences obtained from roughly 180 million T cells. In the later analysis, no new phenotypic data were used to find candidate immune exposures; instead, reliance was placed on TCR beta sequences and their occurrence across donors. Donor age, sex, ethnicity and CMV serostatus were compiled alongside the repertoire data. An early release that covered 640 HLA-typed donors contained around 300 gigabases of sequencing data and 65 million to 100 million unique TCR sequences. The study was designed to test whether signatures of past pathogen exposure could be identified by cataloging public T cell receptors. The genetic ancestry cluster associated with self-reported Caucasian donors included about 84% of the roughly 390 genotyped donors. A later genetic analysis used genome-wide SNP genotypes for about three fifths of the 666 donors, treating that subset as a discovery cohort. Both class I and class II loci were covered by HLA typing, at four-digit resolution. Typing coverage varied by locus: about 629-640 donors for A, B, C, DRB1 and DQB1; more than 500 for DQA1; nearly 610 for DPA1; about 450 for DPB1. In an earlier analysis of over 550 of the donors, high-throughput TCR beta sequencing was used to judge whether each TCR beta V gene segment behaved as functional or pseudogenic. The study combined high-throughput TCR immunosequencing, statistical association of individual TCRs with disease status, and machine learning to predict cytomegalovirus infection status. Every discovery cohort repertoire had been produced on one sequencing platform. A later analysis re-analyzed previously published TCR beta repertoires from 666 donors and added high-resolution HLA genotyping to study TCR occurrence patterns. Among a few hundred genotyped donors of the cohort, an average of around 240,000 unique TCR beta nucleotide sequences were sequenced per donor, roughly 18% of them non-productive. A separate validation cohort of 100 to 150 different subjects was used in addition to the 666-subject first cohort. The study used immunosequencing to profile the T cell repertoires of 600 to 850 subjects and linked those repertoires to cytomegalovirus serostatus. Four or five DR-DQ haplotypes were handled as single units for association and clustering, since linkage in the cohort was strong.

Preparation of the library involved the immunoSEQ multiplex PCR assay. The multiplex PCR relied on a mix of 60 forward primers for TCR Vbeta segments and 13 reverse primers for TCR Jbeta segments. Amplification of the CDR3 region of rearranged TCR beta genes was performed with a multiplex PCR assay on genomic DNA. Amplified TCR beta libraries were sequenced as 87-base-pair reads on the Illumina HiSeq System. On the study's bioinformatics: In a later analysis, 70 million to 95 million unique TCR beta chains were counted across the approximately 640 repertoires, and roughly 11 million of these chains were shared by at least two donors. A nearest-neighbor algorithm error-corrected the raw reads and collapsed the reads into unique sequences, merging closely related sequences to remove PCR and sequencing errors. To assign V, D and J gene segments, CDR3 sequences were aligned to IMGT reference sequences. Each retained sequence needed at least a six-nucleotide match to both a V gene segment and a J gene segment. A rearrangement counted as productive if the CDR3 had no stop codons and remained in frame with V and J, and every other rearrangement counted as non-productive. Following IMGT convention, CDR3 was defined as the stretch from the second conserved V-encoded cysteine up to the conserved J-encoded phenylalanine. The earlier analysis of about 610 of the donors excluded sequences that lacked an unambiguous match to a single V gene segment. An earlier analysis of around 600 of the donors classified V segments as functional when productive rearrangements were above 56.7% and as segregating when the standard deviation between donors was above 5%. To diagnose cytomegalovirus status from the catalog of TCR beta chain sequences, a statistical classification framework was built. In a later analysis, V and J genes were assigned by comparing TCR nucleotide sequences against IMGT/GENE-DB human TR gene sequences. A later analysis assigned CDR3 sequences and most-parsimonious VDJ recombination scenarios with the TCRdist pipeline. In a later analysis, every TCR beta chain was defined by the combination of its CDR3 amino acid sequence and its V-gene family, and reads without a unique V-gene family were dropped. To address suspected cross-contamination and a sequencing artifact, a later analysis removed several hundred highly shared, low-generation-probability nucleotide sequences. In a later analysis, a clonal expansion index was calculated for each public chain from normalized within-repertoire ranks of inferred template counts. In a later analysis, generation probabilities were computed with a VDJ recombination model fitted to out-of-frame rearrangements, and the resulting probabilities were checked against IGoR. Hypergeometric tests were used in a later analysis to score TCR-TCR, TCR-HLA and TCR-CMV co-occurrence, with a repertoire-size bias correction applied to the TCR pairs. In a later analysis, false discovery rates were estimated by permuting HLA or CMV assignments 20 times. In a later analysis, co-occurring TCRs were grouped using DBSCAN, and TCRdist sequence similarity was added for clustering within HLA-allele-positive subsets. Repertoires with fewer than 30,000 or more than 120,000 public chains were left out of co-occurrence clustering, as were several repertoires with anomalous nucleotide sharing. The immuneACCESS repertoire file appears here via TCRdb, limited to in-frame rearrangements. These files lack a portion of the clones; in checked studies, under half of the deficit traces to unresolved V genes, and the cause of the others is not known. V and J calls and clone size come straight from that table; D and trimming were deduced from the DNA. The sample contains about 160,000 clones, approximately 84% of them found a single time. The top ten clones comprise roughly 6.3% of the sample.

The cohort consisted of hundreds of healthy bone marrow donors. Cohort members were all nominally healthy when sampled, although unrecorded immune exposures were likely present. The donor was CMV seropositive and belonged to the group of over 250 seropositive cohort members. Each donor provided a peripheral blood sample, and peripheral blood mononuclear cells were used for TCR beta sequencing. The Qiagen DNeasy Blood Extraction Kit was used to extract genomic DNA from the blood cell samples. The research as a whole found: Across donors, most TCR sequences were observed very rarely, whereas some public TCRs were present in many individuals. When HLA alleles, especially DR and DQ, strongly co-occurred, attributing TCR associations to individual alleles was difficult. The classifier was reported to diagnose cytomegalovirus status with high specificity and sensitivity in both the original cohort and the validation cohort. In a later genetic analysis, fewer N-insertions in productive TCRs were reported among donors in an Asian-associated ancestry cluster than the approximately 670-donor mean. A further reported finding was that TCR beta sequences accurately predicted the HLA-A and HLA-B alleles for most subjects in the first cohort. The only immune exposure information available for the cohort was CMV serostatus. Only TCR beta chains were sequenced in this cohort, and the absence of alpha or paired-chain data limited detectable features. The earlier analysis of some 540 of the donors excluded some 16 rarely observed V segments, including chromosome 9 orphons, because counts were too low. In a later genetic analysis, a missense DCLRE1C variant was associated with V-gene and J-gene trimming of TCR beta chains, and the association was replicated in an independent cohort. The study gave a list of around 170 TCR beta chains associated with cytomegalovirus. The authors suggested that the approach could potentially be generalized to other disease states and immunological phenotypes. Sequencing depth was assumed to be roughly uniform across donors in the presence/absence analyses, though that assumption may not hold. A group of highly shared sequence variants was considered likely to be a technical artifact of the sequencing pipeline. In a later analysis, the rate of TCR association differed among HLA loci, with DRB1 alleles having the most associated TCRs and HLA-C alleles having the fewest. A few of the identified cytomegalovirus-associated TCR beta chains were confirmed in vitro to be specific for cytomegalovirus antigens. Because the 87-base-pair reads could not distinguish some IMGT-functional V segments, including TRBV6-2 and TRBV6-3, those segments were excluded. In a later analysis, HLA-associated TCR beta chains were found to be more clonally expanded and to have lower generation probabilities than equally common non-associated chains. An earlier analysis of 450 to 750 of the donors showed that most TCR beta V segments appeared in productive rearrangements either about 87% or about 30% of the time, which broadly matched IMGT annotations. In a later analysis, some 17,000 TCR beta sequences were associated with specific HLA alleles at a false discovery rate of 0.05. Correlated functional status among segregating V segments might reflect linkage disequilibrium, but an unknown experimental factor could not be ruled out. In a later analysis, several top co-occurrence clusters were reported to appear linked to parvovirus B19, influenza, CMV and Epstein-Barr virus. Because HLA typing was unavailable for some donors at each locus, only the typed subset was used in association tests. Most CMV-associated TCR beta chains appeared to be HLA-restricted in a later analysis, and the HLA associations seemed to be driven largely by CMV exposure.

This clone turned up a few times. Its antigen is not yet known. No base quality values were provided; no much bigger clone lies one nucleotide off. The CDR3 starts with the cysteine, ends with the phenylalanine, and has 16 residues. Just CDR3 DNA is preserved here, 48 bases in frame from base 1. The trim is 1 base for V and 1 base for J, with a gap of 11 bases between the germline ends. CDR1 SGHAT and CDR2 FQNNGV were looked up in the germline V gene. This sequence originates from a male donor in good health and CMV-seropositive. The chain couples TRBV11-2 to TRBJ1-3; the D gene is perhaps TRBD1, from 5 matching bases. The specimen sequenced was PBMCs. The CDR3 protein sequence reads: CASSLGQSTSGNTIYF. The DNA is TGTGCCAGCAGCTTAGGACAGTCAACATCTGGAAACACCATATATTTT.